This TCR beta chain stems from a study of beta chain features in type 1 diabetes. V was pared by 6 bases and J by 0 bases, with 7 bases of the junction left unmatched. The CDR3 has 15 amino acids. CDR1 and CDR2 from the germline V gene are MNHNY and SVGAGI (reference sequence). The study reverse transcribed the entire isolated RNA, so it sequenced expressed TCRB transcripts. Produced via immunoSEQ multiplex PCR; TCRdb's table is partial and in-frame only. The sample contains 330,000 or so clones, around 13% of which appear only once. This clone came up a few times. The chain employs TRBV6-6 and TRBJ2-5; 7 nucleotides match TRBD1. The origin of this receptor is a man younger than 45 in good health. Sequenced material: central memory CD4+ T cells from blood. The CDR3 sequence: CASRSPGQHQETQYF. CDR3 nucleotide sequence: TGTGCCAGCAGGTCACCGGGACAGCACCAAGAGACCCAGTACTTC.